Listed here are 22 T cell receptor beta chains from one sample, sequenced in a study of T cells expressing NK-cell markers. One entry per CDR3 protein, without DNA, is what TCRdb gives after re-calling the 5' RACE reads. The sample holds 400,000 to 550,000 distinct CDR3 sequences. The sample consisted of blood T cells: a sorted CD56 or NKG2C T cell subset, CD4+ or CD8+ T cells, or bulk PBMC T cells (not recorded which). The receptors derive from a woman aged 18-70 years in good health.

This chain joins TRBV6-5 and TRBJ2-5; there is no DNA to check the TCRdb D call of TRBD1. CDR3 length: 15 residues. The germline gives CDR1 MNHEY, CDR2 SVGAGI. CDR3 sequence reads: CASSYSPRDGETQYF.

The chain couples TRBV7-2 to TRBJ2-3; TCRdb returns TRBD1, unconfirmable since there is no DNA. The CDR3 has 16 residues. The V gene's germline CDR1 is SGHTA and CDR2 FQGNSA. CDR3 protein: CASSLVTGGGVDTQYF. Full variable domain (remainder filled in from reference TRBV7-2 and TRBJ2-3): GAGVSQSPSNKVTEKGKDVELRCDPISGHTALYWYRQSLGQGLEFLIYFQGNSAPDKSGLPSDRFSAERTGGSVSTLTIQRTQQEDSAVYLCASSLVTGGGVDTQYFGPGTRLTVL.

V is TRBV11-1 and J is TRBJ2-7; TCRdb indicates TRBD1, and absent DNA this call remains unverified. Per germline, CDR1 SGHAT and CDR2 FQDESV (reference sequence). CDR3 length: 16 amino acids. The CDR3 protein is CASSPEGTGRTYEQYF. The full variable domain, completed using reference TRBV11-1 and TRBJ2-7, is EAEVAQSPRYKITEKSQAVAFWCDPISGHATLYWYRQILGQGPELLVQFQDESVVDDSQLPKDRFSAERLKGVDSTLKIQPAELGDSAMYLCASSPEGTGRTYEQYFGPGTRLTVT.

V and J are TRBV4-3 and TRBJ2-3; TCRdb outputs TRBD2, but without DNA this stays unchecked. The CDR3 totals 16 residues. Germline V gene sequence: CDR1 LGHNA, CDR2 YSLEER. The CDR3 protein is CASSHLAGRDTDTQYF.

The chain uses TRBV5-1 and TRBJ2-2; the TRBD2 assignment by TCRdb is unverifiable without DNA. Per germline, CDR1 SGHRS and CDR2 YFSETQ. The CDR3 runs to 14 residues. The CDR3 sequence is CASSSLAKGGELFF. Full variable domain (missing parts from reference TRBV5-1 and TRBJ2-2): KAGVTQTPRYLIKTRGQQVTLSCSPISGHRSVSWYQQTPGQGLQFLFEYFSETQRNKGNFPGRFSGRQFSNSRSEMNVSTLELGDSALYLCASSSLAKGGELFFGEGSRLTVL.

The chain joins TRBV5-1 to TRBJ2-7. Germline assignment: CDR1 SGHRS and CDR2 YFSETQ. This CDR3 is built from 13 residues. This CDR3 reads CASSFAGSGEQYF. The full variable domain, in which reference TRBV5-1 and TRBJ2-7 provide the parts outside the CDR3, is KAGVTQTPRYLIKTRGQQVTLSCSPISGHRSVSWYQQTPGQGLQFLFEYFSETQRNKGNFPGRFSGRQFSNSRSEMNVSTLELGDSALYLCASSFAGSGEQYFGPGTRLTVT.

The chain has TRBV7-9 and TRBJ2-7; no DNA is available, so the TRBD1 call from TCRdb remains unchecked. CDR3 size: 13 residues. Germline CDR1 reads SEHNR; CDR2 reads FQNEAQ (reference sequence). The CDR3 protein is CASSGSPHYEQYF.

The V gene is TRBV20-1, the J gene TRBJ1-1; TCRdb picks TRBD1, but there is no DNA to check that call. This CDR3 is built from 15 residues. Germline V gene data show CDR1 as DFQATT and CDR2 as SNEGSKA (reference sequence). This CDR3 reads CSACPTLGPNTEAFF.

This chain uses TRBV25-1 with TRBJ2-3; the D call of TRBD1 rests on TCRdb alone, since no DNA is present to check it. CDR1 MGHDK and CDR2 SYGVNS come from the germline V gene. This CDR3 is 16 amino acids long. CDR3: CASSEFGPGRADTQYF.

The chain joins TRBV4-2 to TRBJ2-4; TCRdb's D call, TRBD2, is unchecked because there is no DNA. The CDR3 is 21 residues long. Germline CDR1 LGHNA, CDR2 YNFKEQ. The CDR3 sequence: CASSQDFLIWGLAGGINIQYF.

The chain employs TRBV4-1 and TRBJ2-2; TCRdb names TRBD1, which stays unverified in the absence of DNA. The CDR3 consists of 16 residues. Per germline, CDR1 MGHRA and CDR2 YSYEKL. The CDR3: CASSPEGGSNTGDLFF.

The chain couples TRBV19 to TRBJ2-5; TCRdb proposes TRBD2, but this gene call is untestable without DNA. The CDR3 runs to 14 residues. Germline V lookup: CDR1 LNHDA, CDR2 SQIVND (reference sequence). The CDR3 reads CASSIDLGRETQYF.

The V call is TRBV7-2, the J call TRBJ1-5; absent DNA, TCRdb's TRBD1 call cannot be checked. CDR1 is SGHTA and CDR2 is FQGNSA in the germline V gene. The CDR3 spans 15 residues. This CDR3 is CASSSTGYSNQPQHF.

The chain uses TRBV7-3 and TRBJ1-1. This CDR3 is built from 12 residues. Germline V gives CDR1 SGHTA, CDR2 FQGTGA. CDR3 amino acids: CASSAESGGAFF.

The chain uses TRBV20-1 and TRBJ2-2. The germline V gene encodes CDR1 DFQATT and CDR2 SNEGSKA (reference sequence). The CDR3 is 13 residues long. CDR3 amino acids: CSARVGKTGELFF.

The rearrangement uses TRBV10-2 and TRBJ2-1; TCRdb's D call of TRBD1 is untestable without DNA. There are 17 residues in the CDR3. Germline V CDR1 and CDR2: WSHSY, SAAADI. The CDR3 sequence: CASSLQGGSPSYNEQFF.

The chain employs TRBV18 and TRBJ2-7; TCRdb selects TRBD1, and the lack of DNA leaves this call unchecked. Germline CDR1 KGHSH, CDR2 LQKENI. The CDR3 sequence is 15 residues long. CDR3: CASSPSRQGSYEQYF.

The gene calls are TRBV5-6 and TRBJ2-2. Germline CDR1 and CDR2: SGHDT and YYEEEE. There are 13 residues in the CDR3. CDR3: CASSSRRDGELFF.

The V and J genes are TRBV7-3 and TRBJ2-1; as DNA is missing, the TRBD2 call by TCRdb cannot be tested. The CDR3 extends over 16 amino acids. Per the germline V gene, CDR1 is SGHTA and CDR2 is FQGTGA. The CDR3 is CASSLTSGGRYNEQFF.

This chain connects TRBV20-1 to TRBJ1-3. The CDR3 length is 14 residues. Germline V gene lookup returns CDR1 DFQATT and CDR2 SNEGSKA (reference sequence). The CDR3 sequence: CSALGLDSGNTIYF.

This chain joins TRBV5-1 and TRBJ2-4; TCRdb's D call of TRBD1 is untestable without DNA. There are 14 residues in the CDR3. In germline, CDR1 is SGHRS, CDR2 YFSETQ. The CDR3 here is CASSSGDSSNIQYF.

The chain combines TRBV12-3 or TRBV12-4 with TRBJ2-4. The CDR3 spans 15 residues. The CDR3 reads CASSLGGYGKNIQYF.